A selection of T cell receptor beta chains follows, all from one sample in a study of identical twins. Via MiXCR, TCRdb re-called the 5' RACE reads, giving one row per CDR3 protein. This sample has about 150,000 distinct CDR3 sequences, with around 3.6% found just once. The sample comprised memory T cells sorted from blood. All receptors come from a young man in good health. CDR3s include the opening cysteine and the closing phenylalanine or tryptophan. The D gene is left open where the match is weak. Where a row states a size, it is once, few, many or the class of an expanded clone; other rows omit it.

d_gene	abundance	v_gene	j_gene	CDR3nt	CDR3aa
.	many	TRBV10-3	TRBJ1-2	TGTGCCATCAGTGAGGCGGATTTCGATGGCTACACCTTC	CAISEADFDGYTF
.	many	TRBV7-9	TRBJ1-6	TGTGCCAGCAGCTTAGGGACGAGCTCCTATAATTCACCCCTCCACTTT	CASSLGTSSYNSPLHF
TRBD2	many	TRBV12-3/TRBV12-4	TRBJ2-1	TGTGCCAGCCGCGGGAGTAGGAATGAGCAGTTCTTC	CASRGSRNEQFF
TRBD1	many	TRBV29-1	TRBJ2-1	TGCAGCGTTGAAGAACCGCGAGGGGGCCTCGATGAGCAGTTCTTC	CSVEEPRGGLDEQFF
.	many	TRBV4-1	TRBJ2-3	TGCGCCAGCAGCCTCCTTTCAGGGGGCACAGATACGCAGTATTTT	CASSLLSGGTDTQYF
.	many	TRBV11-3	TRBJ2-4	TGTGCCAGCGGGGGACGGAAAAACATTCAGTACTTC	CASGGRKNIQYF
.	many	TRBV14	TRBJ1-2	TGTGCCAGCAGCCACGCCACGAATTACTATGGCTACACCTTC	CASSHATNYYGYTF
.	many	TRBV5-6	TRBJ1-1	TGTGCCAGCAGCTTGTTGGGCCCCATGAACACTGAAGCTTTCTTT	CASSLLGPMNTEAFF
.	many	TRBV6-6	TRBJ2-7	TGTGCCAGCAGTTACGTATCGGGGGATGAGCAGTACTTC	CASSYVSGDEQYF
.	many	TRBV12-3/TRBV12-4	TRBJ2-3	TGTGCCAGCAGCCCCCCCTCCCTAGATACGCAGTATTTT	CASSPPSLDTQYF
.	many	TRBV24-1	TRBJ1-5	TGTGCCACCAGTGGGGGGTCGGACCAGCCCCAGCATTTT	CATSGGSDQPQHF
.	many	TRBV3-1	TRBJ2-4	TGTGCCAGCAGCCAAGCTAGCCGGCTCGGCATTCAGTACTTC	CASSQASRLGIQYF
TRBD1	many	TRBV4-1	TRBJ2-5	TGCGCCAGCAGCCAAGGGACAGGGGTATTGGAGACCCAGTACTTC	CASSQGTGVLETQYF
TRBD2	many	TRBV4-3	TRBJ2-1	TGCGCCAGCAGCCAAGGAGGGAGGGCCGGGGATGAGCAGTTCTTC	CASSQGGRAGDEQFF
TRBD2	many	TRBV5-1	TRBJ2-7	TGCGCCAGCAGGCCCGGGACTAGCGGGGTCTACGAGCAGTACTTC	CASRPGTSGVYEQYF
.	many	TRBV19	TRBJ1-2	TGTGCCAGTACCACTAGCCCTACCCCTTTTCAGCCTCCCGCGGGTGGCTACACCTTC	CASTTSPTPFQPPAGGYTF
.	many	TRBV20-1	TRBJ1-4	TGCAGTGCTAGAGAGGCCCCGGATTTCCAGGGGATTGAAAAACTGTTTTTT	CSAREAPDFQGIEKLFF
TRBD2	many	TRBV10-2	TRBJ2-1	TGCGCCAGCAGGGGACTAGCTAGGTCCTACAATGAGCAGTTCTTC	CASRGLARSYNEQFF
TRBD1	few	TRBV19	TRBJ2-6	TGTGCCAGTTACAGGGGTAGTGGGGCCAACGTCCTGACTTTC	CASYRGSGANVLTF
TRBD1	.	TRBV9	TRBJ2-5	TGTGCCAGCAGCGTCGGGACAGGGGTTATGGGTGAGACCCAGTACTTC	CASSVGTGVMGETQYF
.	many	TRBV5-1	TRBJ2-3	TGCGCCAGCCACCCTGTTTCGAGCACAGATACGCAGTATTTT	CASHPVSSTDTQYF
TRBD2	many	TRBV7-9	TRBJ2-1	TGTGCCAGCAGCGAAGACCTCGGGACTAGCGGGATAAATGAGCAGTTCTTC	CASSEDLGTSGINEQFF
TRBD2	few	TRBV6-1	TRBJ2-3	TGTGCCAGCAGTGAAGTTGGTTCGCAGCGGGAGTATGATACGCAGTATTTT	CASSEVGSQREYDTQYF
.	many	TRBV5-1	TRBJ1-1	TGCGCCAGCAGCTTGGGGGCCACGCGCTTGAACACTGAAGCTTTCTTT	CASSLGATRLNTEAFF
TRBD1	many	TRBV5-1	TRBJ1-2	TGCGCCAGCAGCACCGGACAGGGTAGCTATGGCTACACCTTC	CASSTGQGSYGYTF
TRBD1	many	TRBV7-6	TRBJ2-1	TGTGCCAGCAGCTCTCGGACAGGGGCCTACAATGAGCAGTTCTTC	CASSSRTGAYNEQFF
.	many	TRBV5-1	TRBJ2-7	TGCGCCAGCAGCTTGGATTCAGGGCTGGGCGAGCAGTACTTC	CASSLDSGLGEQYF
TRBD1	.	TRBV9	TRBJ2-3	TGTGCCAGCAGCGTCCGACAGGGGGCCTTAGCAGATACGCAGTATTTT	CASSVRQGALADTQYF
TRBD1	many	TRBV5-6	TRBJ2-6	TGTGCCAGCAGCCCCTTGGGACAGCGATTAACCTCTGGGGCCAACGTCCTGACTTTC	CASSPLGQRLTSGANVLTF
TRBD2	many	TRBV12-3/TRBV12-4	TRBJ2-1	TGTGCCAGCAGTTATGGGACTAGCGGGAGGGGGGAGCAGTTCTTC	CASSYGTSGRGEQFF
TRBD1	many	TRBV27	TRBJ1-2	TGTGCCAGCAGCCGACGGGACAGGGGGCTATCGGGCGGCTACACCTTC	CASSRRDRGLSGGYTF
.	many	TRBV7-2	TRBJ2-5	TGTGCCAGCAGTCGGGAGTTGGAGACCCAGTACTTC	CASSRELETQYF
.	many	TRBV20-1	TRBJ1-2	TGCAGTGCTGGTGGGGCCGGAGGCTACACCTTC	CSAGGAGGYTF
.	many	TRBV3-1	TRBJ1-5	TGTGCCAGCAGCCAAGTGTGGGGACAGCCCCAGCATTTT	CASSQVWGQPQHF
TRBD2	many	TRBV4-3	TRBJ2-2	TGCGCCAGCAGCCAACTAGCGGGGACGAACACCGGGGAGCTGTTTTTT	CASSQLAGTNTGELFF
TRBD1	many	TRBV5-6	TRBJ2-7	TGTGCCAGCAGCTTGTTTTCCAGGACAGGGAACGAGCAGTACTTC	CASSLFSRTGNEQYF
.	.	TRBV19	TRBJ1-5	TGTGCCAGTAGTATAGAAGGGAATTCCAATCAGCCCCAGCATTTT	CASSIEGNSNQPQHF
.	many	TRBV5-1	TRBJ2-7	TGCGCCAGCAGCTTCGACCGATACGGCGAGCAGTACTTC	CASSFDRYGEQYF
.	many	TRBV12-3/TRBV12-4	TRBJ1-2	TGTGCCAGCAGTTTTCAGGGATACTATGGCTACACCTTC	CASSFQGYYGYTF
.	many	TRBV29-1	TRBJ2-7	TGCAGCGTTGTTCGGGGAAGCTACGAGCAGTACTTC	CSVVRGSYEQYF
.	many	TRBV5-1	TRBJ1-1	TGCGCCAGCAGCAACCCGGGTGGCACTGAAGCTTTCTTT	CASSNPGGTEAFF
TRBD1	many	TRBV18	TRBJ2-6	TGTGCCAGCTCAACAGGACAGGGGGCGCTTGGGGCCAACGTCCTGACTTTC	CASSTGQGALGANVLTF
TRBD2	.	TRBV2	TRBJ2-1	TGTGCCAGAGGAGAGGGACTAGCGGGAGACCCCTACAATGAGCAGTTCTTC	CARGEGLAGDPYNEQFF
TRBD1	many	TRBV20-1	TRBJ1-5	TGCAGTGCTGCCCAGGGGGGACGGCAGCCCCAGCATTTT	CSAAQGGRQPQHF
.	many	TRBV20-1	TRBJ2-3	TGCAGTGCTAGATTCCCTTCCACAGATACGCAGTATTTT	CSARFPSTDTQYF
.	many	TRBV7-9	TRBJ2-1	TGTGCCAGCAGGTACGGGGGGCGCGTTGGTTTTGGCAATGAGCAGTTCTTC	CASRYGGRVGFGNEQFF
TRBD2	.	TRBV19	TRBJ2-1	TGTGCCAGTTCCCCGACTAGCGGGAAGTTGTATGAGCAGTTCTTC	CASSPTSGKLYEQFF
TRBD2	many	TRBV5-1	TRBJ2-3	TGCGCCAGCAGCTCTAGACTAGCCACAGATACGCAGTATTTT	CASSSRLATDTQYF
.	many	TRBV28	TRBJ2-7	TGTGCCAGCAGTTTGGGGGGACAGCCTTCGGGCGAGCAGTACTTC	CASSLGGQPSGEQYF
TRBD1	many	TRBV29-1	TRBJ2-1	TGCAGCGTTGAAAGGGTTGACAGGGGTGAGCAGTTCTTC	CSVERVDRGEQFF
TRBD1	many	TRBV7-8	TRBJ2-1	TGTGCCAGCAGCTCCACCGGGACAGGTTACAATGAGCAGTTCTTC	CASSSTGTGYNEQFF
TRBD1	many	TRBV24-1	TRBJ2-1	TGTGCCACCAGAGGGCAGGGGGAGAGCAATGAGCAGTTCTTC	CATRGQGESNEQFF
TRBD1	many	TRBV5-1	TRBJ2-5	TGCGCCAGCAGAGAAGGGGGCCTTGGGGAGACCCAGTACTTC	CASREGGLGETQYF
.	many	TRBV7-9	TRBJ2-3	TGTGCCAGCAGCCCGAACCCTTTCGGGGATACGCAGTATTTT	CASSPNPFGDTQYF
.	few	TRBV20-1	TRBJ1-5	TGCAGTGCTAGGCCCCTGACAGGAGCCAATCAGCCCCAGCATTTT	CSARPLTGANQPQHF